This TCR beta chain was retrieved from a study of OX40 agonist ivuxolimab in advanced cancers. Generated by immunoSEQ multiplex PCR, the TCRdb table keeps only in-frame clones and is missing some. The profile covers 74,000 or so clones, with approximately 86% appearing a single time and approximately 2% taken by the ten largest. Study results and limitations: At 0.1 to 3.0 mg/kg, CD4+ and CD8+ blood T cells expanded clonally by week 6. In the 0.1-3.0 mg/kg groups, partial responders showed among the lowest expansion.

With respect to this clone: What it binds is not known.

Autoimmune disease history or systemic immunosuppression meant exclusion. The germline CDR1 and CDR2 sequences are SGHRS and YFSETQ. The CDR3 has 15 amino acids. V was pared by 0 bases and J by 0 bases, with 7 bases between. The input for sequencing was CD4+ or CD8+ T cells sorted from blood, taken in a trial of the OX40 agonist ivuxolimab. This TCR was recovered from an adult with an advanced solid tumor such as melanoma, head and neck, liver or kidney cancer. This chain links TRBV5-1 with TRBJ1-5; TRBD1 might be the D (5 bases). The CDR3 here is CASSLGQYSNQPQHF. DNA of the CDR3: TGCGCCAGCAGCTTGGGACAGTATAGCAATCAGCCCCAGCATTTT.